The clone carrying this T cell receptor beta chain was found many times. TCRdb independently ran MiXCR on the multiplex PCR reads; one entry per CDR3 protein. The table includes about 110,000 distinct CDR3 sequences, 30% detected once. This CDR3 spans 15 amino acids. Germline V CDR1 and CDR2: MNHNS, SASEGT. Between the trimmed V and J ends, which lost 2 bases and 0 bases, there was a span of 9 bases. The lymph nodes were axillary draining lymph nodes from breast cancer patients. This entry comes from a study of breast tumors, draining lymph nodes, adjacent tissues. The chain couples TRBV6-1 to TRBJ2-3; D ambiguous. This sequence was found in a female donor with breast cancer. Some clones in this sample may be carry-over from other donors' samples. The sample taken for sequencing was axillary lymph node tissue. The CDR3 protein is CASSELKPSTDTQYF. In DNA, the CDR3 is TGTGCCAGCAGTGAACTTAAGCCTAGCACAGATACGCAGTATTTT.